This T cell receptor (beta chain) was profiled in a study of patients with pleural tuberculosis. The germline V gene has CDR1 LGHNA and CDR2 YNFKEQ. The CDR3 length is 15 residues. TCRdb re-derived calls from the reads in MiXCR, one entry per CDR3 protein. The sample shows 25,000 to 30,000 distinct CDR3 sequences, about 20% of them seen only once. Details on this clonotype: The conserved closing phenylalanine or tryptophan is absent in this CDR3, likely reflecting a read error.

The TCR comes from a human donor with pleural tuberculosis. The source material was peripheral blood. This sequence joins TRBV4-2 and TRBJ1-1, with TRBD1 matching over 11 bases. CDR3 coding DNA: TGTGCCGGCAGCCAAGATTCTCTGGGGACAGGGGGAGCTTTCCTT. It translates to CAGSQDSLGTGGAFL.